This T cell receptor (beta chain) stems from a study of cytomegalovirus exposure and HLA in healthy donors listed by TCRdb under 2017. At the level of the whole study: An earlier analysis of 550 to 700 of the donors reported about 250 Gb of sequence data and 100 million to 140 million unique TCR beta sequences from some 180 million T cells. Across roughly 420 genotyped donors of the cohort, an average of about 240,000 unique TCR beta nucleotide sequences per donor were sequenced, and roughly 18% of those sequences were non-productive. The genetic ancestry cluster associated with self-reported Caucasian donors included 81% of the roughly 410 genotyped donors. An early release covering over 500 HLA-typed donors comprised 250 to 350 gigabases of sequencing data and tens of millions of unique TCR sequences. In addition to the first cohort of roughly 670 subjects, a separate validation cohort of approximately 120 different subjects was used. The number of typed donors differed by locus: about 620-630 for A, B, C, DRB1 and DQB1; approximately 520 for DQA1; 606 for DPA1; and roughly 470 for DPB1. Every discovery cohort repertoire had been produced on one sequencing platform. To predict cytomegalovirus infection status, the study brought together high-throughput TCR immunosequencing, statistical association of individual TCRs with disease status, and machine learning. In a later analysis, previously published TCR beta repertoires from some 640 donors were re-analyzed and high-resolution HLA genotyping was added so that TCR occurrence patterns could be studied. In the later analysis, no new phenotypic data were used to find candidate immune exposures; instead, reliance was placed on TCR beta sequences and their occurrence across donors. To decide whether each TCR beta V gene segment behaved as functional or pseudogenic, an earlier analysis of approximately 600 of the donors relied on high-throughput TCR beta sequencing. The study aimed to test whether cataloging public T cell receptors could reveal signatures of past pathogen exposure. Donor age, sex, ethnicity and CMV serostatus were collected together with the repertoire data. A later genetic analysis took genome-wide SNP genotypes for 398 of the 666 donors and used that subset as a discovery cohort. Four or five DR-DQ haplotypes were handled as single units for association and clustering because linkage in the cohort was strong. Both class I and class II loci were covered by HLA typing, at four-digit resolution. The T cell repertoires of roughly 660 subjects were profiled by immunosequencing and related to cytomegalovirus serostatus.

The cohort was made up of about 610 healthy bone marrow donors. Cohort members were all nominally healthy when sampled, although unrecorded immune exposures were likely present. The donor was CMV seropositive and belonged to the group of a few hundred seropositive cohort members. Each donor provided a peripheral blood sample, and peripheral blood mononuclear cells were used for TCR beta sequencing. Genomic DNA was extracted from the blood cell samples with the Qiagen DNeasy Blood Extraction Kit. Comments on this clone: Its antigen remains unidentified. The input lacks base qualities; no much larger clone sits a single base away.

The germline V gene yields SQVTM for CDR1 and ANQGSEA for CDR2. The CDR3 measures 15 amino acids from cysteine to phenylalanine. CDR3 DNA is the only sequence kept; it has 45 bases, read in frame from the first base. Clipping removes 5 bases from V and 0 bases from J, with 4 as the unmatched junction base count. Library preparation was by the immunoSEQ multiplex PCR assay. For the multiplex PCR, a mixture combining 60 forward primers for TCR Vbeta segments and 13 reverse primers for TCR Jbeta segments was used. A multiplex PCR assay on genomic DNA amplified the CDR3 region of rearranged TCR beta genes. Amplified TCR beta libraries were sequenced as 87-base-pair reads on the Illumina HiSeq System. The paper's data handling went like this. Across the 640 or so repertoires, a later analysis counted 80 million or so unique TCR beta chains, some 11 million of which were shared by at least two donors. Raw reads were error-corrected and collapsed into unique sequences with a nearest-neighbor algorithm that merged closely related sequences to remove PCR and sequencing errors. V, D and J gene segments were assigned by aligning CDR3 sequences to IMGT reference sequences. Each retained sequence needed at least a six-nucleotide match to both a V gene segment and a J gene segment. Rearrangements were called productive when the CDR3 lacked stop codons and stayed in frame with V and J; all others were non-productive. Following IMGT convention, CDR3 was defined as the stretch from the second conserved V-encoded cysteine up to the conserved J-encoded phenylalanine. In an earlier analysis of roughly 580 of the donors, sequences lacking an unambiguous match to a single V gene segment were excluded. In an earlier analysis of 450 to 700 of the donors, V segments were called functional above 56.7% productive rearrangements and were called segregating when the between-donor standard deviation exceeded 5%. To diagnose cytomegalovirus status from the catalog of TCR beta chain sequences, a statistical classification framework was built. In a later analysis, TCR nucleotide sequences were compared against IMGT/GENE-DB human TR gene sequences so that V and J genes could be assigned. A later analysis assigned CDR3 sequences and most-parsimonious VDJ recombination scenarios with the TCRdist pipeline. In a later analysis, each TCR beta chain was defined by its CDR3 amino acid sequence together with its V-gene family, and reads lacking a unique V-gene family were excluded. In a later analysis, some 600 highly shared, low-generation-probability nucleotide sequences were removed to address suspected cross-contamination and a sequencing artifact. A later analysis calculated a clonal expansion index for each public chain from normalized within-repertoire ranks of inferred template counts. A later analysis computed generation probabilities with a VDJ recombination model fitted to out-of-frame rearrangements, and checked the results against IGoR. In a later analysis, TCR-TCR, TCR-HLA and TCR-CMV co-occurrence was scored with hypergeometric tests, and a repertoire-size bias correction was applied to TCR pairs. A later analysis estimated false discovery rates by permuting HLA or CMV assignments 20 times. In a later analysis, co-occurring TCRs were grouped with DBSCAN, and TCRdist sequence similarity was added when clustering was performed within HLA-allele-positive subsets. Co-occurrence clustering excluded repertoires with fewer than 30,000 or more than 120,000 public chains, plus five with anomalous nucleotide sharing. Sourced from immuneACCESS, this table was stored by TCRdb with only in-frame sequences that have V and J called. A share of the clones is absent; for the studies checked, an unresolved V gene accounts for under half, and the remainder has no known explanation. V, J and clone size reflect that table, while D and trimming were determined from the DNA. Present in this sample are some 87,000 clones, about three fifths of which were seen just once. The biggest ten clones account for 5% to 6.5% of the sample.

The research as a whole found: Sequencing depth was assumed to be roughly uniform across donors in the presence/absence analyses, though that assumption may not hold. A cluster of highly shared sequence variants was judged likely to represent a technical artifact of the sequencing pipeline. In a later analysis, TCR association rates were found to vary across HLA loci, with the most associated TCRs seen for DRB1 alleles and the fewest for HLA-C alleles. In both the original and validation cohorts, the classifier was reported to diagnose cytomegalovirus status with high specificity and sensitivity. For the cohort, immune exposure information was limited to CMV serostatus. Correlated functional status among segregating V segments might be attributable to linkage disequilibrium, but an unknown experimental factor could not be ruled out. The study listed 150 to 200 TCR beta chains as associated with cytomegalovirus. Most TCR sequences were seen in very few donors, while some public TCRs were found in many individuals. Because some donors lacked HLA typing at each locus, the association tests relied only on the typed subset. A further reported finding was that TCR beta sequences accurately predicted the HLA-A and HLA-B alleles for most subjects in the first cohort. V-gene and J-gene trimming of TCR beta chains was associated with a missense DCLRE1C variant in a later genetic analysis, and the association was replicated in an independent cohort. The earlier analysis of about 600 of the donors excluded 15 to 20 rarely observed V segments, including chromosome 9 orphons, because counts were too low. The cohort was sequenced for TCR beta chains only, and without alpha or paired-chain data the features that could be detected were limited. Several of the top co-occurrence clusters appeared to be linked to parvovirus B19, influenza, CMV and Epstein-Barr virus, according to a later analysis. Assigning TCR associations to individual alleles was difficult when HLA alleles, especially DR and DQ, strongly co-occurred. A later analysis associated roughly 17,000 TCR beta sequences with specific HLA alleles at a false discovery rate of 0.05. A later analysis found that HLA-associated TCR beta chains were more clonally expanded and had lower generation probabilities than equally common non-associated chains. A few of the identified cytomegalovirus-associated TCR beta chains were confirmed in vitro to be specific for cytomegalovirus antigens. Some IMGT-functional V segments, including TRBV6-2 and TRBV6-3, could not be distinguished by the 87-base-pair reads and were therefore excluded. According to a later genetic analysis, donors in an Asian-associated ancestry cluster had fewer N-insertions in productive TCRs than the roughly 670-donor mean. An earlier analysis of 587 of the donors showed that most TCR beta V segments appeared in productive rearrangements either about 87% or about 30% of the time, which broadly matched IMGT annotations. It was suggested by the authors that the approach could potentially be generalized to other disease states and immunological phenotypes. In a later analysis, most CMV-associated TCR beta chains were found to appear HLA-restricted, with HLA associations seemingly driven largely by CMV exposure.

The chain uses TRBV29-1 and TRBJ1-3, with 10 bases aligning to TRBD1. Sequenced material: PBMCs. The sequence was obtained from a woman aged 25 to 39 in good health and CMV-seropositive. The sequenced DNA: TGCAGCGTTACACGGACAGGGGGCTCTGGAAACACCATATATTTT. It is translated as CSVTRTGGSGNTIYF. Supplemented by the reference TRBV29-1 and TRBJ1-3 proteins around the CDR3, the complete variable domain is SAVISQKPSRDICQRGTSLTIQCQVDSQVTMMFWYRQQPGQSLTLIATANQGSEATYESGFVIDKFPISRPNLTFSTLTVSNMSPEDSSIYLCSVTRTGGSGNTIYFGEGSWLTVV.